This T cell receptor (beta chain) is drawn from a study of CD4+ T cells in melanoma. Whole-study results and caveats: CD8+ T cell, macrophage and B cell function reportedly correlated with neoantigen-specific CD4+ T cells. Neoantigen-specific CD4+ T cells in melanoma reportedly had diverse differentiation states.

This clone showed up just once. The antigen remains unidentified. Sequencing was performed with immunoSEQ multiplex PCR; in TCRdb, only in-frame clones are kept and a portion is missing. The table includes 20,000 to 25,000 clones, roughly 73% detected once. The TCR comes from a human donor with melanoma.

CDR3 region: CASSIKDGDSYEQYF. The CDR3 DNA is TGTGCCAGTAGTATAAAGGACGGGGACTCCTACGAGCAGTACTTC. This chain joins TRBV19 and TRBJ2-7; TRBD2 might be the D (5 bases). The CDR3 runs to 15 residues. From germline, CDR1 is LNHDA and CDR2 SQIVND (reference sequence). Trimming took off 2 bases at V and 0 bases at J, with 11 bases between the two ends.